A selection of T cell receptor beta chains follows, all from one sample in a study of blood T cell repertoires in COVID-19. Generated by immunoSEQ multiplex PCR, the TCRdb table keeps only in-frame clones and is missing some. The table has about 170,000 clones, roughly 90% seen once. The sample taken for sequencing was PBMCs or T cells enriched from blood (not recorded which). The receptors come from a woman under 30 who had recovered from COVID-19. CDR3s include the opening cysteine and the closing phenylalanine or tryptophan. The D gene is left open where the match is weak.

v_call: TRBV9; d_call: TRBD2; cdr3_aa: CASSVSQGLAGSAFF
v_call: TRBV27; d_call: NA; cdr3_aa: CASSSGKRNSPLHF
v_call: TRBV2; d_call: NA; cdr3_aa: CASLKGDYGYTF
v_call: TRBV11-2; d_call: TRBD2; cdr3_aa: CASSFSGDKETQYF
v_call: TRBV7-2; d_call: TRBD2; cdr3_aa: CASSFIAGGPGETQYF
v_call: TRBV3-1/TRBV3-2; d_call: NA; cdr3_aa: CASSQGHLLGAVYGYTF
v_call: TRBV24-1; d_call: TRBD1; cdr3_aa: CAAHHDRGRWTEAFF
v_call: TRBV3-1/TRBV3-2; d_call: NA; cdr3_aa: CASSTRTNYGYTF
v_call: TRBV6-6; d_call: NA; cdr3_aa: CASSYSGKNYEQYF
v_call: TRBV10-3; d_call: TRBD1; cdr3_aa: CAISARQGPQETQYF
v_call: TRBV9; d_call: TRBD1; cdr3_aa: CASSPATGYNQPQHF
v_call: TRBV12-3/TRBV12-4; d_call: NA; cdr3_aa: CASSFGGHEQFF